Reported below is one T cell receptor (beta chain). Its antigen is as yet unknown. Using positive magnetic bead selection on an AutoMACS, CD4+ and CD8+ cells were isolated, after which their purity was checked by flow cytometry. This record belongs to a study of somatic mutations in cytotoxic T cells in rheumatoid arthritis. Overall study context: Using a FACSAria II or Sony SH800, a portion of the V beta antibody-stained T-cell populations were flow-sorted at nearly 100% purity, and among those populations were V beta1+ cells that were then sequenced for TCRB. Study-wide results and limits: Some patients, about an eighth of the roughly 65, had a largest CD8+ clone that exceeded 20% of CD8+ cells. Adjustment for multiple comparisons was not applied to the slight TRBV07 underrepresentation observed in rheumatoid arthritis patients.

The CDR3 totals 14 residues. V lost 7 bases and J lost 2; bases outside the gene matches: 7. The germline V gene has CDR1 LNHDA and CDR2 SQIVND (reference sequence). Only in-frame clones appear in the TCRdb table, and some are missing; sequencing was by immunoSEQ multiplex PCR. The data hold roughly 9,400 clones, with 75% observed a single time. Sequenced: CD8+ T cells sorted from blood. This TCR was recovered from a woman aged 45-60 years in good health. V and J are TRBV19 and TRBJ2-5; 7 bases are a match to TRBD2. CDR3 bases: TGTGCCAGTACGGGGAGGGGTTATCAAGAGACCCAGTACTTC. Translating gives CASTGRGYQETQYF.